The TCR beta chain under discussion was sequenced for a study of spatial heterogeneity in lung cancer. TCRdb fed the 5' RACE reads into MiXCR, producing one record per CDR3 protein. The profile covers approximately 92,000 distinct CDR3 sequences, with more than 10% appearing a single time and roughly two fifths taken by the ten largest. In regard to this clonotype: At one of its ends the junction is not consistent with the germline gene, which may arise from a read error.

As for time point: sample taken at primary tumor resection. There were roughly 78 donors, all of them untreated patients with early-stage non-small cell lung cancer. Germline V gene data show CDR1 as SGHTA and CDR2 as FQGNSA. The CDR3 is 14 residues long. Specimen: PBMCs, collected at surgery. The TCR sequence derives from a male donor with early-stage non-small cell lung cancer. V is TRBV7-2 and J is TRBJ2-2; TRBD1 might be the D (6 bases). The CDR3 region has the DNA TGTGCCAGCAGTGGCCAGGGGAACACCGAGGAGCTGTTTTTT. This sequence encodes CASSGQGNTEELFF.